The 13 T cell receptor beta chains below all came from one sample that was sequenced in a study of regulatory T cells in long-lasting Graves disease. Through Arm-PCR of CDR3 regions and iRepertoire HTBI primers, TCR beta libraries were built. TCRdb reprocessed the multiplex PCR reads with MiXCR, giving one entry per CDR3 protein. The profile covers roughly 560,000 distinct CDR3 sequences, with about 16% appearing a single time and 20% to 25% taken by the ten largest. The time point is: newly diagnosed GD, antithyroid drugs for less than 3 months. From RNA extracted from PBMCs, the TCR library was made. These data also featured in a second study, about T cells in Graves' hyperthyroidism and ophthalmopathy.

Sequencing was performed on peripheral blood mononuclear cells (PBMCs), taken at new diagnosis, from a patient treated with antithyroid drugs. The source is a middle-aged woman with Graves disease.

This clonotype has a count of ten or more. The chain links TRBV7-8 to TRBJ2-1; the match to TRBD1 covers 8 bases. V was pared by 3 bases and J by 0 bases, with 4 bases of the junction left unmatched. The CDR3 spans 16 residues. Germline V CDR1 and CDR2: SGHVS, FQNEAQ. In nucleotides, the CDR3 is TGTGCCAGCAGCTTCGATGACAGGGGCTCCTACAATGAGCAGTTCTTC. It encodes CASSFDDRGSYNEQFF.

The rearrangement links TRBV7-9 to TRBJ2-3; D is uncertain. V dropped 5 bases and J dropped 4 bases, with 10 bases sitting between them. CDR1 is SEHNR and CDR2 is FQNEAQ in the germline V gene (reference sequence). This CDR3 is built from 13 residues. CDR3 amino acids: CASSKDWADTQYF. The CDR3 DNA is TGTGCCAGCAGCAAAGACTGGGCAGATACGCAGTATTTT.

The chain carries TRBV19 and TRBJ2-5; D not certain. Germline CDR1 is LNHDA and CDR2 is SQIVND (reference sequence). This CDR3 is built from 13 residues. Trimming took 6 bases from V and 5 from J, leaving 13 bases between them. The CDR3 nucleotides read TGTGCCAGTAGCGCGGTCGTAGGGGAGACCCAGTACTTC. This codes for CASSAVVGETQYF.

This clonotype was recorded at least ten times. The CDR3 here is CASSEEGTRKYNEQFF. CDR3 sequence (DNA): TGTGCCAGCAGCGAGGAGGGGACTAGAAAATACAATGAGCAGTTCTTC. The chain is built from TRBV5-8 and TRBJ2-1; 8 nucleotides align to TRBD2. Trimming removed 4 bases from V and 4 bases from J; junction bases left unmatched: 10. CDR1 is SGHTS and CDR2 is YDEGEE in the germline V gene. CDR3 length: 16 amino acids. Using reference TRBV5-8 and TRBJ2-1 for the parts outside the CDR3, the full variable domain is EAGVTQSPTHLIKTRGQQATLRCSPISGHTSVYWYQQALGLGLQFLLWYDEGEERNRGNFPPRFSGRQFPNYSSELNVNALELEDSALYLCASSEEGTRKYNEQFFGPGTRLTVL.

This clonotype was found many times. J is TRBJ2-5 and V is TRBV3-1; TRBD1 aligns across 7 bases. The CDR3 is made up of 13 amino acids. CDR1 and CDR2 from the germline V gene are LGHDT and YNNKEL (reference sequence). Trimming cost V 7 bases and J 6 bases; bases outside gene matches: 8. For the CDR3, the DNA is TGTGCCAGCACCACGACAGGGTGGAAGACCCAGTACTTC. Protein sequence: CASTTTGWKTQYF.

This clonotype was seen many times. CDR3 protein: CASSLGQGLHQPQHF. The DNA of the CDR3 is TGTGCCAGCAGTTTAGGACAGGGCCTTCATCAGCCCCAGCATTTT. The rearrangement joins TRBV12-3 or TRBV12-4 to TRBJ1-5, with 7 bases matching TRBD1. V shed 1 base and J 5 bases; nucleotides not matched to a gene: 5. This CDR3 spans 15 amino acids.

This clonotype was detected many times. CDR3 coding DNA: TGTGCCAGCAGCCCCTCCGGTGAGGGCCTCTATGGCTACACCTTC. It is translated as CASSPSGEGLYGYTF. The chain is built from TRBV7-3 and TRBJ1-2; unclear D gene. Germline CDR1 SGHTA, CDR2 FQGTGA. The V and J ends lost 5 bases and 4 bases respectively, with 17 bases between them. This CDR3 is 15 amino acids long.

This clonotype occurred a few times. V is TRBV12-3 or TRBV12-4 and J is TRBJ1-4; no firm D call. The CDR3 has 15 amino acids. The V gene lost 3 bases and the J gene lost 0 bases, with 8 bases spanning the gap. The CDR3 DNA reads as TGTGCCAGCAGTTTTGGAAGAACAACTAATGAAAAACTGTTTTTT. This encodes CASSFGRTTNEKLFF.

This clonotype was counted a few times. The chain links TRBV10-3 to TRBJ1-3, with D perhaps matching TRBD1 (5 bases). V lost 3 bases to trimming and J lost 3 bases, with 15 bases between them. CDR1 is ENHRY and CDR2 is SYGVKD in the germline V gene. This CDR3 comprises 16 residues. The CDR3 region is CAISDQGPDFGNTIYF. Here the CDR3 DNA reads TGTGCCATCAGTGATCAGGGACCTGACTTTGGAAACACCATATATTTT.

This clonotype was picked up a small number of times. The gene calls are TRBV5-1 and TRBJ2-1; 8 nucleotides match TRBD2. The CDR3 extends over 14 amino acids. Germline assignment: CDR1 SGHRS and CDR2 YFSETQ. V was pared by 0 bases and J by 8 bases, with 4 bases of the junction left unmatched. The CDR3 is CASSLGRGDYEQFF. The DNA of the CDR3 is TGCGCCAGCAGCTTGGGGCGGGGGGACTATGAGCAGTTCTTC.

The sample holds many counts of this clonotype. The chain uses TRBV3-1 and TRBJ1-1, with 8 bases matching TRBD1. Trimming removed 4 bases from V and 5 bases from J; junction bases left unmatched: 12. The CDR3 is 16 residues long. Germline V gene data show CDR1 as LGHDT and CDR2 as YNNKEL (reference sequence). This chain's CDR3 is CASSPGQGLGRTEAFF. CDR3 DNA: TGTGCCAGCAGCCCCGGACAGGGCCTGGGGCGAACTGAAGCTTTCTTT. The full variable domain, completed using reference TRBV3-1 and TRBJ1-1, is DTAVSQTPKYLVTQMGNDKSIKCEQNLGHDTMYWYKQDSKKFLKIMFSYNNKELIINETVPNRFSPKSPDKAHLNLHINSLELGDSAVYFCASSPGQGLGRTEAFFGQGTRLTVV.

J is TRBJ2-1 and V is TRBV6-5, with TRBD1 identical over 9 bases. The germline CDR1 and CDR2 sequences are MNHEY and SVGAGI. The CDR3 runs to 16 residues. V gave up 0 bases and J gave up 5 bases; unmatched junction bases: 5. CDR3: CASSYSAGQGHNEQFF. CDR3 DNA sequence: TGTGCCAGCAGTTACTCTGCGGGACAGGGTCACAATGAGCAGTTCTTC.

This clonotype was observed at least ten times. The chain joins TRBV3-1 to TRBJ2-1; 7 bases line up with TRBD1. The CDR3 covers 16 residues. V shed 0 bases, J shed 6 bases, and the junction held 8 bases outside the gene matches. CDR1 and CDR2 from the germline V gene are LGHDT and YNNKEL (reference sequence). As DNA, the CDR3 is TGTGCCAGCAGCCAAGATCAGACAGGGCTAGGCAATGAGCAGTTCTTC. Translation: CASSQDQTGLGNEQFF.